Presented here are 19 T cell receptor beta chains from one specimen sequenced in a study of blood T cell repertoires in COVID-19. The data were produced by immunoSEQ multiplex PCR, yet TCRdb's version contains in-frame clones alone and is incomplete. Among 6,500 to 8,500 clones listed, 73% were seen once. Sequencing input: peripheral blood. Receptors originate from a human donor in a cohort sampled during active COVID-19.

This chain connects TRBV19 to TRBJ2-2; 10 nucleotides agree with TRBD2. With 7 bases clipped from V and 5 bases from J, the junction kept 13 bases outside the gene matches. The CDR3 totals 17 residues. Germline CDR1 and CDR2: LNHDA and SQIVND (reference sequence). The CDR3 loop reads CASTSPPGTSETGELFF. The CDR3 DNA is TGTGCCAGTACCTCCCCCCCGGGGACTAGCGAGACCGGGGAGCTGTTTTTT.

The rearrangement joins TRBV7-2 to TRBJ2-3; the match to TRBD2 covers 10 bases. V lost 5 bases and J lost 6; bases outside the gene matches: 11. This CDR3 comprises 16 residues. CDR1 and CDR2 (germline): SGHTA, FQGNSA. CDR3 nucleotides: TGTGCCAGCAGCCTGCGAGCGGGAGGGTTTTTGGATACGCAGTATTTT. Translating gives CASSLRAGGFLDTQYF.

In the case of this clone: At one end the junction does not follow the germline gene, possibly because of a read error. The CDR3 DNA reads TGTGCCAGCAGGGAAGGACTGTCTAGGGGAGGGCAGTACTTC. The encoded protein is CASREGLSRGGQYF. This chain joins TRBV6-1 and TRBJ2-7; the D gene is possibly TRBD2 (6 bases). The CDR3 extends over 14 amino acids. Looked up from germline, CDR1 is MNHNS and CDR2 is SASEGT.

The chain recombines TRBV7-2 with TRBJ2-3, with 8 bases identical to TRBD2. V lost 1 base, J lost 4 bases, and 4 bases stayed unmatched. Germline V CDR1 and CDR2: SGHTA, FQGNSA. The CDR3 is 15 amino acids. The CDR3 loop reads CASSLVGLGPDTQYF. The CDR3 nucleotides read TGTGCCAGCAGCTTAGTGGGACTAGGCCCAGATACGCAGTATTTT.

This clone was recorded once. The rearrangement links TRBV30 to TRBJ2-5; the D is unclear. Trimming pared 2 bases from V and 7 bases from J, leaving 8 bases between. This CDR3 region has 11 residues. The germline gives CDR1 GTSNPN, CDR2 SVGIG (reference sequence). The CDR3 loop is CAWSPPGTQYF. CDR3 bases: TGTGCCTGGAGTCCCCCGGGGACCCAGTACTTC.

The chain couples TRBV6-5 to TRBJ2-1; tentatively, D is TRBD1 (5 bases). Germline-derived CDR1 and CDR2 are MNHEY and SVGAGI. With 2 bases removed from V and 7 bases from J, the gap between germline ends came to 9 bases. The CDR3 is 13 residues long. The CDR3 bases are TGTGCCAGCAGTTACCGGGCAGGGAATGAGCAGTTCTTC. Translated: CASSYRAGNEQFF.

This clone is deemed medium-sized (0.01 to 0.1%). This chain links TRBV7-8 with TRBJ2-1; D is perhaps TRBD1 (5 bases). V lost 1 base to trimming and J lost 3 bases, with 13 bases between them. CDR1 is SGHVS and CDR2 is FQNEAQ in the germline V gene. CDR3 length: 16 amino acids. The CDR3 DNA reads TGTGCCAGCAGCTTAGGAGAGTGGCAGGGCTACAATGAGCAGTTCTTC. Protein: CASSLGEWQGYNEQFF.

This rearrangement joins TRBV27 to TRBJ2-7; 9 positions agree with TRBD1. Germline values: CDR1 MNHEY, CDR2 SMNVEV (reference sequence). Trimming at V came to 8 bases and at J to 5 bases, leaving 10 bases not matched to a gene. This CDR3 has 14 amino acids. This CDR3 reads CASALRDRVHEQYF. CDR3 DNA: TGTGCCAGCGCCCTCCGGGACAGGGTCCACGAGCAGTACTTC.

The table lists this clone with a count of one. The chain joins TRBV7-9 to TRBJ2-1; possibly TRBD2 for D (5 bases). The CDR3 totals 15 residues. Germline V gene sequence: CDR1 SEHNR, CDR2 FQNEAQ (reference sequence). V lost 7 bases, J lost 1 base, and 14 bases lay in between. This chain's CDR3 is CASTSKRGSYNEQFF. DNA of the CDR3: TGTGCCAGCACCTCTAAGCGAGGGTCCTACAATGAGCAGTTCTTC.

V is TRBV9 and J is TRBJ2-3; D perhaps matches TRBD2 (6 bases). The CDR3 covers 13 residues. Germline V lookup: CDR1 SGDLS, CDR2 YYNGEE. The ends were cut back, 0 bases at V and 12 bases at J, with 14 bases in the middle. The DNA of the CDR3 is TGTGCCAGCAGCGTAGGAGCAGGGACTCACCAGTATTTT. Residues: CASSVGAGTHQYF.

The chain employs TRBV27 and TRBJ2-1; D is perhaps TRBD1 (6 bases). The germline V gene has CDR1 MNHEY and CDR2 SMNVEV (reference sequence). V shed 4 bases and J shed 9 bases, with 22 bases lying between them. CDR3 length equals 16 residues. The CDR3 DNA follows: TGTGCCAGCAGTTATTCCTCCGGACAGCCTGGAGGTGAGCAGTTCTTC. Translating gives CASSYSSGQPGGEQFF.

The chain uses TRBV4-1 and TRBJ2-7; 8 bases line up with TRBD1. In germline, CDR1 is MGHRA, CDR2 YSYEKL. V was clipped by 3 bases and J by 1 base; unmatched bases: 5. The CDR3 sequence is 15 residues long. DNA for the CDR3: TGCGCCAGCAGCCAGGTCTACAGGGGGTCCTACGAGCAGTACTTC. Translating it yields CASSQVYRGSYEQYF.

V is TRBV19 and J is TRBJ1-5; possibly TRBD1 for D (5 bases). The V end was cut by 6 bases, the J end by 6 bases, with 15 bases between. CDR1 is LNHDA and CDR2 is SQIVND in the germline V gene (reference sequence). The CDR3 covers 14 residues. The CDR3 coding sequence is TGTGCCAGTAGGTACGGGGGGAAGAGTCAGCCCCAGCATTTT. It yields the protein CASRYGGKSQPQHF. Complete variable domain (other parts from reference TRBV19 and TRBJ1-5): DGGITQSPKYLFRKEGQNVTLSCEQNLNHDAMYWYRQDPGQGLRLIYYSQIVNDFQKGDIAEGYSVSREKKESFPLTVTSAQKNPTAFYLCASRYGGKSQPQHFGDGTRLSIL.

The chain employs TRBV28 and TRBJ1-2; no clear D. The CDR3 is 12 amino acids. Trimming shortened V by 5 bases and J by 8 bases, and 12 bases separated the two germline ends. The V gene's germline CDR1 is MDHEN and CDR2 SYDVKM. In nucleotides, the CDR3 is TGTGCCAGCAGTGCGAGCCAGCGCGGCTACACCTTC. Translated: CASSASQRGYTF.

The chain couples TRBV9 to TRBJ2-1; the D gene is possibly TRBD1 (7 bases). The CDR3 has 19 residues. The germline V gene encodes CDR1 SGDLS and CDR2 YYNGEE. The ends were cut back, 3 bases at V and 7 bases at J, with 29 bases in the middle. The CDR3 coding sequence is TGTGCCAGCAGCGCCCCAAGGACAGGACCCGCTGTGGGGGGTAATGAGCAGTTCTTC. Encoded protein: CASSAPRTGPAVGGNEQFF. The full variable domain, in which reference TRBV9 and TRBJ2-1 provide the parts outside the CDR3, is DSGVTQTPKHLITATGQRVTLRCSPRSGDLSVYWYQQSLDQGLQFLIQYYNGEERAKGNILERFSAQQFPDLHSELNLSSLELGDSALYFCASSAPRTGPAVGGNEQFFGPGTRLTVL.

The rearrangement links TRBV6-5 to TRBJ1-2, with D unresolved. The CDR3 consists of 14 residues. The V end was cut by 0 bases, the J end by 7 bases, with 12 bases between. Germline CDR1 MNHEY, CDR2 SVGAGI. CDR3 region: CASSYSTLSIGYTF. The CDR3 DNA reads TGTGCCAGCAGTTACTCAACCCTGAGCATTGGCTACACCTTC.

This rearrangement joins TRBV10-2 to TRBJ1-1, with D perhaps TRBD1 (6 bases). The CDR3 length is 13 residues. Trimming shortened V by 6 bases and J by 6 bases, and 14 bases separated the two germline ends. Germline V gene sequence: CDR1 WSHSY, CDR2 SAAADI. CDR3 region: CASRPEGVPEAFF. CDR3 in DNA: TGCGCCAGCAGACCAGAGGGGGTCCCTGAAGCTTTCTTT.

The rearrangement uses TRBV18 and TRBJ2-1; 10 nucleotides agree with TRBD2. V shed 6 bases and J 2 bases; nucleotides not matched to a gene: 4. Germline V CDR1 and CDR2: KGHSH, LQKENI. The CDR3 is made up of 15 amino acids. The CDR3 bases are TGTGCCAGCTCCCTAGCGGGAGAACCCTACAATGAGCAGTTCTTC. Protein: CASSLAGEPYNEQFF.

The CDR3 DNA follows: TGTGCCAGCGGATTAGGGAGCGAGCAGTACTTC. Its translation: CASGLGSEQYF. This rearrangement joins TRBV25-1 to TRBJ2-7; a possible D gene is TRBD2 (5 bases). V lost 8 bases and J lost 6, with 11 bases in between. Germline assignment: CDR1 MGHDK and CDR2 SYGVNS. The CDR3 runs 11 residues.